The 17 T cell receptor beta chains in this list originate from one sample, sequenced in a study of beta chain features in type 1 diabetes. General study findings and limits: Moderately but significantly shorter TCRB CDR3s were found in Type 1 diabetes patients in all four CD4+ subsets.

Antigen specificity for these receptors is unknown. Expressed TCRB transcripts were sequenced after all isolated RNA was converted to cDNA. The protocol was immunoSEQ multiplex PCR, while the TCRdb copy is restricted to in-frame clones and leaves out a portion. In the table there are about 300,000 clones, approximately 12% of which are singletons. The sequencing input was naive CD4+ T cells from blood. The source is a woman between 18 and 29 years old with type 1 diabetes.

The chain is built from TRBV7-2 and TRBJ2-3; 12 nucleotides match TRBD2. V was pared by 6 bases and J by 4 bases, with 2 bases of the junction left unmatched. Germline CDR1 and CDR2: SGHTA and FQGNSA. This CDR3 spans 14 amino acids. In nucleotides, the CDR3 is TGTGCCAGCAGTCCTAGCGGGAGGGCAGATACGCAGTATTTT. It is translated as CASSPSGRADTQYF.

A few counts support this clone. J is TRBJ1-1 and V is TRBV7-2, with TRBD1 matching 8 bases. With V trimmed by 6 bases and J by 5 bases, 5 bases remained unmatched. CDR1 is SGHTA and CDR2 is FQGNSA in the germline V gene. This CDR3 comprises 13 residues. This CDR3 is CASSPRTGTEAFF. In DNA, the CDR3 is TGTGCCAGCAGTCCTCGGACAGGGACTGAAGCTTTCTTT. The whole variable domain, remainder taken from reference TRBV7-2 and TRBJ1-1, is GAGVSQSPSNKVTEKGKDVELRCDPISGHTALYWYRQSLGQGLEFLIYFQGNSAPDKSGLPSDRFSAERTGGSVSTLTIQRTQQEDSAVYLCASSPRTGTEAFFGQGTRLTVV.

This clone was picked up a small number of times. The chain carries TRBV15 and TRBJ2-3; 9 nucleotides align to TRBD1. The length of the CDR3 is 18 residues. Looked up from germline, CDR1 is LNHNV and CDR2 is YYDKDF (reference sequence). J lost 0 bases, V lost 3 bases, and 10 bases had no gene match. CDR3 sequence: CATSRAYSGTGSTDTQYF. CDR3 in DNA: TGTGCCACCAGCAGGGCTTATTCCGGGACAGGGAGCACAGATACGCAGTATTTT.

This clone was seen a few times. DNA for the CDR3: TGTGCCAGCTCACCGTCTATCGCGGGAGGCAAAAACATTCAGTACTTC. It is translated as CASSPSIAGGKNIQYF. The J gene is TRBJ2-4, the V gene TRBV18; 8 bases map to TRBD2. Germline V CDR1 and CDR2: KGHSH, LQKENI. This CDR3 has 16 residues. V shed 3 bases and J 3 bases; nucleotides not matched to a gene: 7.

This clone was counted between two and nine times. This chain connects TRBV30 to TRBJ2-1, with D possibly TRBD2 on 5 matching bases. V was shortened by 2 bases and J by 9 bases, with 14 bases between the two germline ends. Germline V gene data show CDR1 as GTSNPN and CDR2 as SVGIG (reference sequence). There are 13 residues in the CDR3. The CDR3 nucleotides are TGTGCCTGGAGTACTAGTTCCCCTTTTGAGCAGTTCTTC. Protein sequence: CAWSTSSPFEQFF.

This clone was picked up a small number of times. The chain links TRBV6-6 to TRBJ2-5; TRBD1 aligns across 9 bases. The CDR3 has 14 amino acids. With V trimmed by 7 bases and J by 5 bases, 8 bases remained unmatched. Per the germline V gene, CDR1 is MNHNY and CDR2 is SVGAGI (reference sequence). CDR3 sequence reads: CASIGQGSWETQYF. DNA of the CDR3: TGTGCCAGCATCGGACAGGGGAGTTGGGAGACCCAGTACTTC.

This clone showed up just a few times. The gene calls are TRBV27 and TRBJ2-7; no firm D call. Germline V gene data show CDR1 as MNHEY and CDR2 as SMNVEV (reference sequence). The V end was cut by 6 bases, the J end by 1 base, with 7 bases between. The CDR3 contains 12 residues. The DNA for the CDR3 is TGTGCCAGCAGATCGTCGTCCTACGAGCAGTACTTC. Translating it yields CASRSSSYEQYF.

In its sample, this clone was seen a few times. The V call is TRBV15, the J call TRBJ1-1, with 7 positions matching TRBD1. Per the germline V gene, CDR1 is LNHNV and CDR2 is YYDKDF (reference sequence). V dropped 1 base and J dropped 7; count of bases not matched to a gene: 3. The CDR3 extends over 13 amino acids. The CDR3 coding sequence is TGTGCCACCAGCAGAGGCTGGGACAGTGAAGCTTTCTTT. Residues: CATSRGWDSEAFF. Looking up the rest from reference TRBV15 and TRBJ1-1 gives the full variable domain: DAMVIQNPRYQVTQFGKPVTLSCSQTLNHNVMYWYQQKSSQAPKLLFHYYDKDFNNEADTPDNFQSRRPNTSFCFLDIRSPGLGDTAMYLCATSRGWDSEAFFGQGTRLTVV.

The chain couples TRBV9 to TRBJ2-3; D is perhaps TRBD2 (7 bases). V was cut by 4 bases and J by 5 bases, with 20 bases left in between. The CDR3 extends over 16 amino acids. CDR1 is SGDLS, CDR2 YYNGEE, per germline. CDR3 region: CASSLRGGREGDTQYF. In DNA, the CDR3 is TGTGCCAGCAGCCTAAGGGGGGGGAGGGAAGGAGATACGCAGTATTTT.

The rearrangement joins TRBV5-1 to TRBJ1-1; 8 bases map to TRBD1. Germline assignment: CDR1 SGHRS and CDR2 YFSETQ. There are 13 residues in the CDR3. Losses at the gene ends were 1 base for V and 4 bases for J; bases not matched to a gene: 0. CDR3 residues: CASSLQGATEAFF. The CDR3 DNA reads as TGCGCCAGCAGCTTGCAGGGGGCCACTGAAGCTTTCTTT.

This clone has more than one count but fewer than ten. V and J are TRBV28 and TRBJ2-5, with 7 bases lining up with TRBD2. CDR3 length: 15 amino acids. Looked up from germline, CDR1 is MDHEN and CDR2 is SYDVKM. The J segment lost 2 bases and the V segment lost 0 bases, leaving 3 bases of the junction unmatched. This CDR3 reads CASSLWASGQETQYF. The DNA for the CDR3 is TGTGCCAGCAGTTTATGGGCTAGCGGACAAGAGACCCAGTACTTC.

This clone showed up just a few times. The V call is TRBV28, the J call TRBJ2-7; tentative D call: TRBD1 (6 bases). CDR1 MDHEN and CDR2 SYDVKM come from the germline V gene. The CDR3 runs to 13 residues. The V end was cut by 6 bases, the J end by 3 bases, with 12 bases between. Here the CDR3 reads CASRSGHHYEQYF. The CDR3 coding sequence is TGTGCCAGCAGATCGGGACACCACTACGAGCAGTACTTC.

This clone was detected only a few times. The chain links TRBV30 to TRBJ2-3; a weak D match, TRBD1 (6 bases). The V gene's germline CDR1 is GTSNPN and CDR2 SVGIG (reference sequence). CDR3 length: 13 amino acids. Trimming removed 4 bases from V and 5 bases from J, with 13 bases in between. CDR3 in amino acids: CAWTLNRVDTQYF. CDR3 DNA sequence: TGTGCCTGGACTCTTAACAGGGTAGATACGCAGTATTTT.

V is TRBV7-3 and J is TRBJ2-7; D might be TRBD2 (6 bases). V was shortened by 0 bases and J by 5 bases, with 8 bases between the two germline ends. The CDR3 length is 13 residues. CDR1 is SGHTA and CDR2 is FQGTGA in the germline V gene. The CDR3 DNA is TGTGCCAGCAGCTTAACGCCGGGGGACGAGCAGTACTTC. Its translation: CASSLTPGDEQYF.

The genes are TRBV7-2 and TRBJ2-1, with TRBD1 matching over 7 bases. V gave up 5 bases and J gave up 8 bases; unmatched junction bases: 6. The CDR3 has 13 amino acids. Germline lookup yields CDR1 SGHTA and CDR2 FQGNSA. In DNA, the CDR3 is TGTGCCAGCAGCATCCGACAGGGCGATGAGCAGTTCTTC. Its protein is CASSIRQGDEQFF.

V and J are TRBV28 and TRBJ2-7; 7 bases are a match to TRBD2. The CDR3 consists of 14 residues. CDR1 and CDR2 from the germline V gene are MDHEN and SYDVKM. The junction had 7 bases not matched to a gene; V was cut back by 7 bases and J by 1 base. CDR3 DNA sequence: TGTGCCAGCACCGGGGAGGGGACGTCCTACGAGCAGTACTTC. This gives the protein CASTGEGTSYEQYF.

This clone was seen only a few times. This chain links TRBV14 with TRBJ2-7; D is unclear. V dropped 3 bases and J dropped 6 bases, with 12 bases sitting between them. The CDR3 sequence is 13 residues long. The germline gives CDR1 SGHDN, CDR2 FVKESK. CDR3 residues: CASSQRWASEQYF. Written as DNA, the CDR3 is TGTGCCAGCAGCCAGAGATGGGCCTCCGAGCAGTACTTC. Full variable domain (rest looked up from reference TRBV14 and TRBJ2-7): EAGVTQFPSHSVIEKGQTVTLRCDPISGHDNLYWYRRVMGKEIKFLLHFVKESKQDESGMPNNRFLAERTGGTYSTLKVQPAELEDSGVYFCASSQRWASEQYFGPGTRLTVT.